One sample yielded the 31 T cell receptor beta chains listed below, sequenced in a study of CD8 T cells in Susac syndrome. RNA in amounts of roughly 0.5 to 1 ug was reverse transcribed with random hexamers. TCRdb itself ran the immunoSEQ multiplex PCR reads through MiXCR, one entry per CDR3 protein. The sample contains 130,000 to 150,000 distinct CDR3 sequences, 94% of which appear only once. The sample taken for sequencing was CD4+ T cells from PBMCs. The receptors stem from a human donor in good health.

This clonotype was detected only once. This chain connects TRBV5-1 to TRBJ1-2; 10 positions match TRBD1. Germline V gives CDR1 SGHRS, CDR2 YFSETQ. V was pared by 0 bases and J by 8 bases, with 7 bases of the junction left unmatched. The CDR3 consists of 15 residues. DNA for the CDR3: TGCGCCAGCAGCTTGGAGCGGGACAGGGGAGAAGGCTACACCTTC. Residues: CASSLERDRGEGYTF.

V and J are TRBV3-1 and TRBJ1-1; D is unclear. The CDR3 is 12 amino acids. CDR1 and CDR2 from the germline V gene are LGHDT and YNNKEL (reference sequence). The V and J ends lost 1 base and 9 bases respectively, with 9 bases between them. In DNA form, the CDR3 reads TGTGCCAGCAGCCAAGCGGGATTAAAAGCTTTCTTT. Its protein is CASSQAGLKAFF. Looking up the rest from reference TRBV3-1 and TRBJ1-1 gives the full variable domain: DTAVSQTPKYLVTQMGNDKSIKCEQNLGHDTMYWYKQDSKKFLKIMFSYNNKELIINETVPNRFSPKSPDKAHLNLHINSLELGDSAVYFCASSQAGLKAFFGQGTRLTVV.

The chain uses TRBV5-1 and TRBJ2-1, with 11 bases lining up with TRBD2. This CDR3 has 17 residues. Trimming removed 4 bases from V and 4 bases from J; junction bases left unmatched: 10. Germline CDR1 SGHRS, CDR2 YFSETQ. This CDR3 reads CASSPMVSGRDYNEQFF. In DNA form, the CDR3 reads TGCGCCAGCAGCCCTATGGTTAGCGGGAGGGATTACAATGAGCAGTTCTTC.

V is TRBV3-1 and J is TRBJ1-1; the D is unclear. The V gene lost 4 bases and the J gene lost 3 bases, with 12 bases spanning the gap. The V gene's germline CDR1 is LGHDT and CDR2 YNNKEL (reference sequence). The CDR3 totals 14 residues. CDR3 coding DNA: TGTGCCAGCAGCCCCCGCGGCAGATACACTGAAGCTTTCTTT. It codes for CASSPRGRYTEAFF.

As DNA, the CDR3 is TGCGCCAGCAGCCAAGATTTGGAGGGTTTCGGCTACGAGCAGTACTTC. This codes for CASSQDLEGFGYEQYF. This chain connects TRBV4-1 to TRBJ2-7; TRBD2 might be the D (6 bases). CDR1 is MGHRA and CDR2 is YSYEKL in the germline V gene. V lost 0 bases, J lost 3 bases, and 15 bases lay in between. CDR3 size: 16 residues.

This chain links TRBV5-1 with TRBJ2-7, with D possibly TRBD1 on 5 matching bases. The germline CDR1 and CDR2 sequences are SGHRS and YFSETQ. V lost 5 bases and J 6 bases, leaving 21 bases between the germline ends. The CDR3 loop spans 15 amino acids. The CDR3 region is CASRGSDTGSGEQYF. The CDR3 coding sequence is TGCGCCAGCAGGGGGTCGGACACCGGTTCCGGCGAGCAGTACTTC. Variable domain in full (rest from reference TRBV5-1 and TRBJ2-7): KAGVTQTPRYLIKTRGQQVTLSCSPISGHRSVSWYQQTPGQGLQFLFEYFSETQRNKGNFPGRFSGRQFSNSRSEMNVSTLELGDSALYLCASRGSDTGSGEQYFGPGTRLTVT.

This rearrangement joins TRBV5-6 to TRBJ2-7; TRBD2 agrees at 15 bases. Germline values: CDR1 SGHDT, CDR2 YYEEEE. Trimming cost V 0 bases and J 1 base; bases outside gene matches: 5. The CDR3 sequence is 18 residues long. DNA of the CDR3: TGTGCCAGCAGCTTGGGGACTAGCGGGAGGGCCTCTTCCTACGAGCAGTACTTC. This encodes CASSLGTSGRASSYEQYF.

This chain uses TRBV6-1 with TRBJ2-5; TRBD2 matches at 9 bases. Germline lookup yields CDR1 MNHNS and CDR2 SASEGT. The J segment lost 5 bases and the V segment lost 7 bases, leaving 14 bases of the junction unmatched. The CDR3 length is 16 residues. This CDR3 is CASTRPVGGRAETQYF. In DNA, the CDR3 is TGTGCCAGCACCCGGCCGGTGGGCGGGAGGGCCGAGACCCAGTACTTC.

The chain recombines TRBV5-1 with TRBJ2-5; tentatively, D is TRBD1 (5 bases). Trimming removed 0 bases at V and 5 bases at J, with 8 bases between. Germline V gives CDR1 SGHRS, CDR2 YFSETQ. CDR3 length: 13 residues. This CDR3 reads CASSLGQGETQYF. CDR3 in DNA: TGCGCCAGCAGCTTGGGGCAGGGCGAGACCCAGTACTTC.

The CDR3 loop is CASSLRPRGGSNYGYTF. CDR3 bases: TGTGCCAGCAGTTTAAGGCCTCGGGGCGGATCTAACTATGGCTACACCTTC. The V and J genes are TRBV27 and TRBJ1-2, with D possibly being TRBD1 (5 bases). Trimming cost V 2 bases and J 0 bases, with 16 bases left between them. The V gene's germline CDR1 is MNHEY and CDR2 SMNVEV (reference sequence). The CDR3 covers 17 residues.

The chain combines TRBV14 with TRBJ2-3; 12 bases line up with TRBD1. The CDR3 has 16 amino acids. The trim removed 4 bases at V and 5 bases at J, leaving 7 bases unmatched. CDR1 is SGHDN and CDR2 is FVKESK in the germline V gene. Written as DNA, the CDR3 is TGTGCCAGCAGCCGACGGGGACAGGGGGCGAGAGATACGCAGTATTTT. Protein: CASSRRGQGARDTQYF.

The V and J genes are TRBV30 and TRBJ2-1, with 9 bases identical to TRBD1. Germline V gene lookup returns CDR1 GTSNPN and CDR2 SVGIG (reference sequence). V trimming: 0 bases; J trimming: 3 bases; junction bases outside the gene matches: 12. This CDR3 spans 18 amino acids. This CDR3 is CAWSVTPDRGGVYNEQFF. The DNA of the CDR3 is TGTGCCTGGAGTGTTACCCCGGACAGGGGAGGGGTCTACAATGAGCAGTTCTTC.

This chain connects TRBV12-3 or TRBV12-4 to TRBJ2-7; no clear D. V lost 3 bases and J 7 bases, leaving 16 bases between the germline ends. This CDR3 comprises 14 residues. The DNA for the CDR3 is TGTGCCAGCAGTTTCGGCCTAACCACTGGGGAGCAGTACTTC. This gives the protein CASSFGLTTGEQYF.

V is TRBV27 and J is TRBJ2-3; TRBD2 might be the D (6 bases). This CDR3 spans 14 amino acids. The germline V gene encodes CDR1 MNHEY and CDR2 SMNVEV (reference sequence). Trimming stripped 0 bases from V and 3 bases from J, with 7 bases between. CDR3 sequence (DNA): TGTGCCAGCAGTTTATCACTAGCAACAGATACGCAGTATTTT. It codes for CASSLSLATDTQYF.

This clonotype is a singleton in its sample. The chain links TRBV20-1 to TRBJ2-3; D is unclear. Trimming stripped 1 base from V and 6 bases from J, with 8 bases between. CDR1 is DFQATT, CDR2 SNEGSKA, per germline (reference sequence). The CDR3 has 12 residues. The CDR3 coding sequence is TGCAGTGCTAGAGCCCCAGCGGATACGCAGTATTTT. Translating gives CSARAPADTQYF.

This clonotype was found once. The chain links TRBV18 to TRBJ1-2, with TRBD1 matching over 8 bases. The CDR3 totals 17 residues. With 3 bases clipped from V and 0 bases from J, the junction kept 9 bases outside the gene matches. The germline gives CDR1 KGHSH, CDR2 LQKENI. The CDR3 reads CASSPLATGDSNYGYTF. In nucleotides, the CDR3 is TGTGCCAGCTCACCTCTGGCGACAGGGGATTCTAACTATGGCTACACCTTC.

The chain recombines TRBV28 with TRBJ1-2; D is undetermined. Germline V gene data show CDR1 as MDHEN and CDR2 as SYDVKM. V lost 3 bases, J lost 4 bases, and 9 bases lay in between. This CDR3 has 13 amino acids. The CDR3 DNA is TGTGCCAGCAGTTTGGGTCACCTCTATGGCTACACCTTC. Its translation: CASSLGHLYGYTF.

The chain joins TRBV30 to TRBJ2-7; 8 bases agree with TRBD1. The germline gives CDR1 GTSNPN, CDR2 SVGIG (reference sequence). The V and J ends lost 2 bases and 2 bases, in that order; junction bases with no gene match: 5. This CDR3 is built from 14 residues. Here the CDR3 DNA reads TGTGCCTGGAGTTCCCGACAGGGGCCCTACGAGCAGTACTTC. Amino acids: CAWSSRQGPYEQYF.

To note about this clonotype: One end of the junction fails to match germline, which may point to a read error. The rearrangement joins TRBV7-7 to TRBJ2-5; 7 nucleotides match TRBD2. The CDR3 is made up of 14 amino acids. CDR1 SSHAT and CDR2 FNYEAQ come from the germline V gene (reference sequence). The CDR3 nucleotides are TGTGCTAGCAGCTTACAGCGGGGCGGGGAGACCCAGTACTTC. This gives the protein CASSLQRGGETQYF.

The count of this clonotype is one. V and J are TRBV19 and TRBJ2-3; D is undetermined. V was shortened by 5 bases and J by 2 bases, with 14 bases between the two germline ends. CDR3 length: 15 amino acids. The germline gives CDR1 LNHDA, CDR2 SQIVND (reference sequence). The CDR3 bases are TGTGCCAGTAGTCCCCGGTTCGGGCCCACAGATACGCAGTATTTT. The encoded protein is CASSPRFGPTDTQYF. The variable domain in full, with the rest retrieved from reference TRBV19 and TRBJ2-3, is DGGITQSPKYLFRKEGQNVTLSCEQNLNHDAMYWYRQDPGQGLRLIYYSQIVNDFQKGDIAEGYSVSREKKESFPLTVTSAQKNPTAFYLCASSPRFGPTDTQYFGPGTRLTVL.

V and J are TRBV25-1 and TRBJ1-2; D perhaps matches TRBD1 (6 bases). Germline CDR1 MGHDK, CDR2 SYGVNS. Trimming left V 6 bases short and J 3 bases short, with 17 bases between. The CDR3 spans 15 residues. CDR3 protein: CASSPTAQGYYGYTF. The CDR3 DNA reads as TGTGCCAGCAGCCCCACAGCTCAGGGGTACTATGGCTACACCTTC.

The chain joins TRBV28 to TRBJ2-4, with unresolved D. Germline-derived CDR1 and CDR2 are MDHEN and SYDVKM. Trimming cost V 3 bases and J 4 bases, with 7 bases left between them. CDR3 length: 13 residues. The CDR3 bases are TGTGCCAGCAGTTTCCCTCTTAAAAACATTCAGTACTTC. It specifies CASSFPLKNIQYF.

This sequence joins TRBV4-1 and TRBJ2-3; 14 bases align to TRBD2. Trimming at V came to 4 bases and at J to 2 bases, leaving 2 bases not matched to a gene. Germline V gives CDR1 MGHRA, CDR2 YSYEKL. The CDR3 runs 16 residues. CDR3 protein: CASSRLAGGITDTQYF. The CDR3 nucleotides are TGCGCCAGCAGCCGACTAGCGGGAGGGATCACAGATACGCAGTATTTT.

The chain has TRBV20-1 and TRBJ2-4; 9 bases fit TRBD2. Germline assignment: CDR1 DFQATT and CDR2 SNEGSKA (reference sequence). This CDR3 comprises 15 residues. V shed 4 bases and J 7 bases; nucleotides not matched to a gene: 11. The CDR3 nucleotides read TGCAGTGCTACCCCCGCGGGAGGGACGTGGAACATTCAGTACTTC. Translation gives CSATPAGGTWNIQYF.

The chain is built from TRBV20-1 and TRBJ2-1; 14 bases are shared with TRBD2. The CDR3 has 17 amino acids. Germline trimming cut 4 bases from V and 0 bases from J; bases unmatched to any gene: 5. The germline gives CDR1 DFQATT, CDR2 SNEGSKA (reference sequence). CDR3 bases: TGCAGTGCTACTGGGACTAGCGGGAGAAGCTCCTACAATGAGCAGTTCTTC. Protein sequence: CSATGTSGRSSYNEQFF.

The CDR3 DNA follows: TGCAGCGGCGACGGGGGGGGCTACACCTTC. The encoded protein is CSGDGGGYTF. This sequence joins TRBV29-1 and TRBJ1-2, with D possibly TRBD1 on 5 matching bases. CDR3 size: 10 residues. V shed 7 bases and J shed 8 bases, with 11 bases lying between them. CDR1 is SQVTM, CDR2 ANQGSEA, per germline.

The CDR3: CASSQASRDNEAFF. For the CDR3, the DNA is TGCGCCAGCAGCCAAGCCTCCAGGGATAATGAAGCTTTCTTT. V and J are TRBV4-1 and TRBJ1-1; tentatively, D is TRBD1 (5 bases). CDR1 is MGHRA and CDR2 is YSYEKL in the germline V gene. V was pared by 1 base and J by 7 bases, with 13 bases between. CDR3 size: 14 residues.

V and J are TRBV5-4 and TRBJ2-7; possibly TRBD2 for D (6 bases). This CDR3 region has 13 residues. Germline V gives CDR1 SGHNT, CDR2 YYREEE (reference sequence). V lost 4 bases to trimming and J lost 7 bases, with 15 bases between them. For the CDR3, the DNA is TGTGCCAGCAGCCCCCGCGGGGCGCGGGAGCAGTACTTC. This gives the protein CASSPRGAREQYF.

V is TRBV5-6 and J is TRBJ2-7, with a weak D call TRBD1 (5 bases). V lost 3 bases and J 3 bases, leaving 13 bases between the germline ends. The CDR3 runs to 14 residues. The V gene's germline CDR1 is SGHDT and CDR2 YYEEEE. The CDR3 loop is CASSYAGQGYEQYF. CDR3 DNA: TGTGCCAGCAGCTACGCCGGTCAGGGCTACGAGCAGTACTTC.

V usage is TRBV27 and J usage is TRBJ2-2, with D unresolved. The CDR3 has 14 residues. The V end was cut by 5 bases, the J end by 5 bases, with 12 bases between. Germline values: CDR1 MNHEY, CDR2 SMNVEV (reference sequence). CDR3 protein: CASSLLLETGELFF. In DNA form, the CDR3 reads TGTGCCAGCAGTCTACTATTGGAGACCGGGGAGCTGTTTTTT.

The chain combines TRBV3-1 with TRBJ1-2, with D possibly being TRBD1 (6 bases). Trimming took 2 bases from V and 8 from J, leaving 9 bases between them. This CDR3 is built from 12 residues. Germline CDR1 LGHDT, CDR2 YNNKEL (reference sequence). CDR3 loop: CASSQPQGGYTF. Here the CDR3 DNA reads TGTGCCAGCAGCCAACCACAGGGAGGCTACACCTTC.